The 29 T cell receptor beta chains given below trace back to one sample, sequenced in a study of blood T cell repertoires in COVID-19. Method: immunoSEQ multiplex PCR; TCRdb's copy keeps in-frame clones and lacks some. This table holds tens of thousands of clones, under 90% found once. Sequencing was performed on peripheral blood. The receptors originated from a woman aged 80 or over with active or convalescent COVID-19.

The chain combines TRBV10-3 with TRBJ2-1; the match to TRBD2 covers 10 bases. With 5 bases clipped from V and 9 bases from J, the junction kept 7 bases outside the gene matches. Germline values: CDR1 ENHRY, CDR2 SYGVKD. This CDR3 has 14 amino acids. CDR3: CAISPAGGLGEQFF. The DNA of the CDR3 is TGTGCCATCAGTCCAGCGGGGGGGCTTGGTGAGCAGTTCTTC.

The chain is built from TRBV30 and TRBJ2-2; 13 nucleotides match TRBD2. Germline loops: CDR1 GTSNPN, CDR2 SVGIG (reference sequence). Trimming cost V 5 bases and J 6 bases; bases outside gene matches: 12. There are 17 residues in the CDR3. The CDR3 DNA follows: TGTGCCTGGTCTCGCTCCCCGGGACTAGCGGGATCCGGGGAGCTGTTTTTT. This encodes CAWSRSPGLAGSGELFF.

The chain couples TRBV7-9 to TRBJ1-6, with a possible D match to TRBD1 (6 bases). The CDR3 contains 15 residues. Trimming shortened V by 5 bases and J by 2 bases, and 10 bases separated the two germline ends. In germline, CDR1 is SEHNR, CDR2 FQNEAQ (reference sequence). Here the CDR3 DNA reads TGTGCCAGCAGCCCACAGGGTACCTATAATTCACCCCTCCACTTT. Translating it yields CASSPQGTYNSPLHF.

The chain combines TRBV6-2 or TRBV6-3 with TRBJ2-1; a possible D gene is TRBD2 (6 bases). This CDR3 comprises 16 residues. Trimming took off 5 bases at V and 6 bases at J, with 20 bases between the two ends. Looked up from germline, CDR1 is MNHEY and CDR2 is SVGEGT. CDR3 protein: CASSPWDFSTPNEQFF. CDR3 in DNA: TGTGCCAGCAGTCCCTGGGACTTCTCGACCCCCAATGAGCAGTTCTTC.

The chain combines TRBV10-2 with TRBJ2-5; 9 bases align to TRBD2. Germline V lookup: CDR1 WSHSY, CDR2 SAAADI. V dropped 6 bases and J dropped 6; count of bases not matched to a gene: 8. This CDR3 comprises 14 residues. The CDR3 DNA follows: TGCGCCAGCAGAGGCGGGGGGGCCAGAAAGACCCAGTACTTC. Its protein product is CASRGGGARKTQYF.

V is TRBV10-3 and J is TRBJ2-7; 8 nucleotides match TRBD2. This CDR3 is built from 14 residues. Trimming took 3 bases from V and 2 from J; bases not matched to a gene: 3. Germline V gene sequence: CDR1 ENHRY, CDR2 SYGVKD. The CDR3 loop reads CAISDRGGPYEQYF. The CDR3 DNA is TGTGCCATCAGTGACCGGGGGGGTCCCTACGAGCAGTACTTC.

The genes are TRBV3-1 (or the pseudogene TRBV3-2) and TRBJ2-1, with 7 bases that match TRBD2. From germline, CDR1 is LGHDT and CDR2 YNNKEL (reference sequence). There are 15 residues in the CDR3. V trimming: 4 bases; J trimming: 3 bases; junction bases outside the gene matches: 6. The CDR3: CASSPKGTNYNEQFF. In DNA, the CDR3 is TGTGCCAGCAGCCCAAAAGGGACTAACTACAATGAGCAGTTCTTC.

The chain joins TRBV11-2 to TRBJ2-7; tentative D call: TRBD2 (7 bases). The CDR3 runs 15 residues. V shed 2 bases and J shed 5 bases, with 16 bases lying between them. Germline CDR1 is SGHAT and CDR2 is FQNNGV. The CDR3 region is CASSLSLRGLDEQYF. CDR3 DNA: TGTGCCAGCAGCTTAAGTTTGCGGGGGCTTGACGAGCAGTACTTC.

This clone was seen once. CDR3 sequence (DNA): TGTGCCAGTAGTCCCCGCCCGGGGAACACTGAAGCTTTCTTT. It yields the protein CASSPRPGNTEAFF. The chain is built from TRBV19 and TRBJ1-1; D is undetermined. The CDR3 totals 14 residues. Per the germline V gene, CDR1 is LNHDA and CDR2 is SQIVND (reference sequence). Trimming took off 5 bases at V and 1 base at J, with 11 bases between the two ends.

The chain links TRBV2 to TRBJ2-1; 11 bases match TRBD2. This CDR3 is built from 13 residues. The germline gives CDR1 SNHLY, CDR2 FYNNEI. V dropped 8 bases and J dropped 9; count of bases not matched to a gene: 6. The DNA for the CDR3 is TGTGCCAGCTATAGCGGGGGGGCGGGTGAGCAGTTCTTC. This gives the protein CASYSGGAGEQFF. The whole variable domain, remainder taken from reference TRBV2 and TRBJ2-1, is EPEVTQTPSHQVTQMGQEVILRCVPISNHLYFYWYRQILGQKVEFLVSFYNNEISEKSEIFDDQFSVERPDGSNFTLKIRSTKLEDSAMYFCASYSGGAGEQFFGPGTRLTVL.

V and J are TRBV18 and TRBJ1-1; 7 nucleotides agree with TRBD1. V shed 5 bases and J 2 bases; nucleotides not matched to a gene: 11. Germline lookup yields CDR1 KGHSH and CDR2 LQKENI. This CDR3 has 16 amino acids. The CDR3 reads CASSSTGTATNTEAFF. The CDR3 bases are TGTGCCAGCTCATCGACCGGGACAGCAACTAACACTGAAGCTTTCTTT.

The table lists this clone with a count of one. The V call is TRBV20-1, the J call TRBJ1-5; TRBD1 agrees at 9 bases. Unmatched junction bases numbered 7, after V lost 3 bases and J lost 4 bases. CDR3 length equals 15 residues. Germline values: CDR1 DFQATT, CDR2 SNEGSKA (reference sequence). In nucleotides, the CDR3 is TGCAGTGCTAGTCCCGGGACAGGGATGAATCAGCCCCAGCATTTT. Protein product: CSASPGTGMNQPQHF.

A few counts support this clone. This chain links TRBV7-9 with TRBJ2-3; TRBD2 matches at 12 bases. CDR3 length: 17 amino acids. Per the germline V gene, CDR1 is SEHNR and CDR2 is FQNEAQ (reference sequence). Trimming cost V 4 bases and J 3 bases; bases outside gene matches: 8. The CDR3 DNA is TGTGCCAGCAGCTCCCGACTAGCGGGGGAACATACAGATACGCAGTATTTT. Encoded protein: CASSSRLAGEHTDTQYF.

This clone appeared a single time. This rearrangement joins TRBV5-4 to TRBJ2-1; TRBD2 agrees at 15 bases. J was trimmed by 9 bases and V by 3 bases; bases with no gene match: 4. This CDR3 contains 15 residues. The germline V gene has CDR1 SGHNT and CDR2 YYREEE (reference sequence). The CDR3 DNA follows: TGTGCCAGCAGCTCGGGACTAGCGGGGGGTATTGAGCAGTTCTTC. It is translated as CASSSGLAGGIEQFF.

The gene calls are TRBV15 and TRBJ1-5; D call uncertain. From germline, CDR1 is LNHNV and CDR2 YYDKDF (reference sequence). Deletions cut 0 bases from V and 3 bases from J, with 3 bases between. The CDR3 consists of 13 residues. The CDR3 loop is CATSREYNQPQHF. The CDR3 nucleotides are TGTGCCACCAGCAGAGAATACAATCAGCCCCAGCATTTT. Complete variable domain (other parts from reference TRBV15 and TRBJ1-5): DAMVIQNPRYQVTQFGKPVTLSCSQTLNHNVMYWYQQKSSQAPKLLFHYYDKDFNNEADTPDNFQSRRPNTSFCFLDIRSPGLGDTAMYLCATSREYNQPQHFGDGTRLSIL.

CDR3 DNA: TGTGCCAGCGGAAGGGACAGATCCTATGGCTACACCTTC. Translated: CASGRDRSYGYTF. This chain connects TRBV27 to TRBJ1-2; 7 positions agree with TRBD1. V was pared by 8 bases and J by 4 bases, with 7 bases of the junction left unmatched. The CDR3 covers 13 residues. The germline CDR1 and CDR2 sequences are MNHEY and SMNVEV (reference sequence).

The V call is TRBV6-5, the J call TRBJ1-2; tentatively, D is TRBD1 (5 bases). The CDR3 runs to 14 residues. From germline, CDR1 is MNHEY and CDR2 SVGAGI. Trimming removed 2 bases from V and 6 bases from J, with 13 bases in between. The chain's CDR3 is CASSYRVGGNGYTF. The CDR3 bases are TGTGCCAGCAGTTACAGGGTCGGGGGAAATGGCTACACCTTC.

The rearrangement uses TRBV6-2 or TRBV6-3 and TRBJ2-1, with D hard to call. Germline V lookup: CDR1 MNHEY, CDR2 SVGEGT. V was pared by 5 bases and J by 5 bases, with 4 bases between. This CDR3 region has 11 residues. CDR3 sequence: CASSENNEQFF. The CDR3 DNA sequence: TGTGCCAGCAGTGAGAACAATGAGCAGTTCTTC.

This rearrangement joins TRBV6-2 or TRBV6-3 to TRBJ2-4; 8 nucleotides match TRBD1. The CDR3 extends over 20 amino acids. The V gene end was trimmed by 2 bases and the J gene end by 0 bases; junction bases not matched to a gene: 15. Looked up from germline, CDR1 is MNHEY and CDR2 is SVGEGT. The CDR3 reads CASSYRGTGTHRLAKNIQYF. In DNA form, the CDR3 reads TGTGCCAGCAGTTACAGGGGGACAGGCACCCATCGGTTAGCCAAAAACATTCAGTACTTC.

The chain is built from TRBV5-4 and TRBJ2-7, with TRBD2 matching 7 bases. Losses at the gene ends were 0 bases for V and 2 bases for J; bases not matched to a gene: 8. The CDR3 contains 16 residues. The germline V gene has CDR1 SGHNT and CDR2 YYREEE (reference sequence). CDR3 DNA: TGTGCCAGCAGCTTGGCCGGAGGACGGGGGGCCTACGAGCAGTACTTC. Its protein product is CASSLAGGRGAYEQYF.

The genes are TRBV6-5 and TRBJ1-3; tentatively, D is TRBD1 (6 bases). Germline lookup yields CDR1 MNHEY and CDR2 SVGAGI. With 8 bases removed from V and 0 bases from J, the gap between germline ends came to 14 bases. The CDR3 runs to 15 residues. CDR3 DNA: TGTGCCAGCGGACAGCTCTGGAGCTCTGGAAACACCATATATTTT. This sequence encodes CASGQLWSSGNTIYF.

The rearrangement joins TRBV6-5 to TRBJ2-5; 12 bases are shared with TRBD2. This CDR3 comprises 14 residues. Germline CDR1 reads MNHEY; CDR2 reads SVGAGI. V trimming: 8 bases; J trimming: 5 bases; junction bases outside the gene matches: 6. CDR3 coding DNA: TGTGCCAGCTACACTAGCGGGGGGCAGGAGACCCAGTACTTC. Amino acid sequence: CASYTSGGQETQYF.

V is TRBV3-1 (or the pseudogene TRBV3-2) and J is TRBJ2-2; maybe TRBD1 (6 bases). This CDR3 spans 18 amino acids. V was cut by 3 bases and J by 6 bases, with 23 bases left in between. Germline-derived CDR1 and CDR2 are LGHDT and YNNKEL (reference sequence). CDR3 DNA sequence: TGTGCCAGCAGCCAGGCTAAAGGGGGACCTGCGAGGGCCGGGGAGCTGTTTTTT. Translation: CASSQAKGGPARAGELFF.

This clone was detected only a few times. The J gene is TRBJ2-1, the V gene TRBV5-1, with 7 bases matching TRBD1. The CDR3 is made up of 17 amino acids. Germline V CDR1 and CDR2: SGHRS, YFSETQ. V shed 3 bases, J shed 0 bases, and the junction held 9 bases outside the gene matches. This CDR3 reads CASSSPGQDSSYNEQFF. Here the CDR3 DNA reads TGCGCCAGCAGCTCCCCCGGACAGGACAGCTCCTACAATGAGCAGTTCTTC.

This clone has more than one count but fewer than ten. CDR3 sequence (DNA): TGTGCCATCCGAGCGGGGGCGAACTACAATGAGCAGTTCTTC. Translating it yields CAIRAGANYNEQFF. This sequence joins TRBV10-3 and TRBJ2-1; 8 nucleotides agree with TRBD2. The CDR3 covers 14 residues. CDR1 ENHRY and CDR2 SYGVKD come from the germline V gene. J gave up 3 bases and V 8 bases, and 6 bases lay outside the gene matches.

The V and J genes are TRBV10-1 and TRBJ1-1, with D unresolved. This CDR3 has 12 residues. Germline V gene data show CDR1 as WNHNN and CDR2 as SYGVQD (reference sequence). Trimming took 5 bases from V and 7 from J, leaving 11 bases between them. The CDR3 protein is CASSSGVNEAFF. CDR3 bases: TGCGCCAGCAGTTCCGGGGTCAATGAAGCTTTCTTT.

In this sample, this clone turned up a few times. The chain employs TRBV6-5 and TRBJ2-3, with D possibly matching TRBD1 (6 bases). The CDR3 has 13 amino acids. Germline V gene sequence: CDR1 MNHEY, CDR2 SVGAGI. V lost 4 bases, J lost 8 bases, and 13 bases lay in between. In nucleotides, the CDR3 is TGTGCCAGCAGTTTACAGGGTGGGGGTACGCAGTATTTT. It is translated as CASSLQGGGTQYF.

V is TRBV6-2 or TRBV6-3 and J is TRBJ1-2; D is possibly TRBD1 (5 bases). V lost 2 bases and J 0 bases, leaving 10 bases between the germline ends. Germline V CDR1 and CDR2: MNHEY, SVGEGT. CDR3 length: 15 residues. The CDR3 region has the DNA TGTGCCAGCAGTTACCTCGTCAGGGCTAACTATGGCTACACCTTC. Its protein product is CASSYLVRANYGYTF.

CDR3 nucleotides: TGTGCCAGCAGCGCGGGGGTTCGGGAGCTGTTTTTT. Its protein product is CASSAGVRELFF. The rearrangement uses TRBV11-2 and TRBJ2-2; 7 nucleotides match TRBD2. The CDR3 totals 12 residues. The germline gives CDR1 SGHAT, CDR2 FQNNGV. The V gene end was trimmed by 5 bases and the J gene end by 9 bases; junction bases not matched to a gene: 3.